The 24 T cell receptor beta chains listed next were all sequenced from one sample in a study of T cells in narcolepsy. Generated by immunoSEQ multiplex PCR, the TCRdb table keeps only in-frame clones and is missing some. The table lists 20,000 to 30,000 clones, about 80% of them singletons, with 0.7% to 0.75% in the top ten. Sequencing was carried out using CD45RA- memory CD4+ T cells from PBMCs. The receptors were sampled from a human donor with narcolepsy.

The chain carries TRBV6-1 and TRBJ2-1; the match to TRBD1 covers 9 bases. The CDR3 loop spans 16 amino acids. Germline lookup yields CDR1 MNHNS and CDR2 SASEGT. V lost 3 bases, J lost 1 base, and 4 bases stayed unmatched. CDR3 DNA: TGTGCCAGCAGTGAGCCAGGACAGGGGTCCTACAATGAGCAGTTCTTC. It yields the protein CASSEPGQGSYNEQFF.

Remarks on this clone: Different DNA sequences within this sample yield the same CDR3. This chain joins TRBV5-1 and TRBJ1-2; no clear D gene. Deletions cut 0 bases from V and 0 bases from J, with 6 bases between. Germline loops: CDR1 SGHRS, CDR2 YFSETQ. The CDR3 covers 14 residues. In DNA, the CDR3 is TGCGCCAGCAGCTTGGGGGGTTCTAACTATGGCTACACCTTC. Protein product: CASSLGGSNYGYTF.

The J gene is TRBJ1-1, the V gene TRBV10-3, with D possibly matching TRBD1 (5 bases). Trimming cost V 6 bases and J 3 bases, with 11 bases left between them. This CDR3 comprises 13 residues. The V gene's germline CDR1 is ENHRY and CDR2 SYGVKD. This CDR3 is CAISTTGDTEAFF. CDR3 sequence (DNA): TGTGCCATCAGCACTACAGGTGACACTGAAGCTTTCTTT.

The V call is TRBV7-2, the J call TRBJ2-5, with no clear D. The germline V gene has CDR1 SGHTA and CDR2 FQGNSA. The CDR3 extends over 14 amino acids. V lost 3 bases and J 4 bases, leaving 12 bases between the germline ends. The CDR3 is CASSLGYSGETQYF. The DNA for the CDR3 is TGTGCCAGCAGCTTGGGTTACTCGGGAGAGACCCAGTACTTC.

The CDR3 region is CASNPGQGLYGYTF. In DNA, the CDR3 is TGTGCCAGCAACCCGGGGCAGGGGCTCTATGGCTACACCTTC. This sequence joins TRBV6-5 and TRBJ1-2, with a tentative D call TRBD1 (6 bases). The V end lost 7 bases, the J end lost 4 bases, and 16 bases lay between the germline ends. The CDR3 contains 14 residues. CDR1 and CDR2 (germline): MNHEY, SVGAGI.

This chain links TRBV7-2 with TRBJ2-5, with 9 bases matching TRBD2. Germline V CDR1 and CDR2: SGHTA, FQGNSA. CDR3 size: 15 residues. The trim removed 1 base at V and 4 bases at J, leaving 4 bases unmatched. CDR3 sequence reads: CASSLVLAGRETQYF. CDR3 bases: TGTGCCAGCAGCTTAGTCCTAGCGGGAAGAGAGACCCAGTACTTC.

The chain recombines TRBV5-5 with TRBJ2-7; 9 bases align to TRBD2. V was clipped by 5 bases and J by 4 bases; unmatched bases: 7. Germline CDR1 and CDR2: SGHKS and YYEKEE (reference sequence). CDR3 length: 14 residues. The CDR3 here is CASSRLAGSYEQYF. The CDR3 nucleotides are TGTGCCAGCAGTCGTCTAGCGGGATCGTACGAGCAGTACTTC.

The V call is TRBV6-1, the J call TRBJ2-5, with a tentative D call TRBD2 (6 bases). The CDR3 consists of 16 residues. Germline CDR1 is MNHNS and CDR2 is SASEGT. Trimming took off 4 bases at V and 5 bases at J, with 20 bases between the two ends. The CDR3 protein is CASSATSSGRSETQYF. The CDR3 DNA reads as TGTGCCAGCAGTGCCACGTCGTCCGGGAGATCGGAGACCCAGTACTTC.

The chain has TRBV6-5 and TRBJ1-1; the D is unclear. The CDR3 is 11 residues long. Germline values: CDR1 MNHEY, CDR2 SVGAGI. Trimming shortened V by 1 base and J by 8 bases, and 5 bases separated the two germline ends. CDR3: CASSYWGEAFF. CDR3 DNA: TGTGCCAGCAGTTACTGGGGAGAAGCTTTCTTT.

The CDR3 region is CASSYPPGDRGQPQHF. CDR3 coding DNA: TGTGCCAGCAGTTACCCACCGGGGGACAGGGGTCAGCCCCAGCATTTT. The genes are TRBV6-5 and TRBJ1-5; TRBD1 agrees at 10 bases. Germline lookup yields CDR1 MNHEY and CDR2 SVGAGI. The CDR3 has 16 amino acids. The ends lost 2 bases at V and 6 bases at J; junction bases unmatched: 7.

The V and J genes are TRBV19 and TRBJ1-1; weak D call: TRBD1 (6 bases). V dropped 6 bases and J dropped 2 bases, with 16 bases sitting between them. This CDR3 comprises 15 residues. The germline gives CDR1 LNHDA, CDR2 SQIVND (reference sequence). CDR3 bases: TGTGCCAGTAGCCCGACGGACAGACTTAACACTGAAGCTTTCTTT. It yields the protein CASSPTDRLNTEAFF.

This sequence joins TRBV14 and TRBJ2-6; no reliable D call. From germline, CDR1 is SGHDN and CDR2 FVKESK. CDR3 length: 17 amino acids. Deletions cut 3 bases from V and 3 bases from J, with 15 bases between. The CDR3 sequence: CASSQLGASGGANVLTF. Here the CDR3 DNA reads TGTGCCAGCAGCCAGCTTGGAGCCTCGGGTGGGGCCAACGTCCTGACTTTC.

This clone was seen once. The genes are TRBV6-6 and TRBJ2-1; 8 positions match TRBD2. The germline V gene encodes CDR1 MNHNY and CDR2 SVGAGI (reference sequence). The CDR3 sequence is 13 residues long. Trimming cost V 2 bases and J 8 bases; bases outside gene matches: 2. The CDR3 bases are TGTGCCAGCAGTTACCCGGGAGGGGATGAGCAGTTCTTC. This codes for CASSYPGGDEQFF.

This chain uses TRBV28 with TRBJ1-5; the match to TRBD1 covers 7 bases. Trimming at V came to 2 bases and at J to 7 bases, leaving 14 bases not matched to a gene. Germline CDR1 and CDR2: MDHEN and SYDVKM. The CDR3 length is 17 residues. CDR3 nucleotide sequence: TGTGCCAGCAGTTTAGGGGCAGGGGGTCCCCTCGGGCAGCCCCAGCATTTT. Protein sequence: CASSLGAGGPLGQPQHF.

This clone was picked up one time. V gene TRBV6-5 combines with J gene TRBJ1-1, with D perhaps TRBD1 (6 bases). This CDR3 comprises 16 residues. Trimming cost V 3 bases and J 6 bases, with 20 bases left between them. CDR1 and CDR2 (germline): MNHEY, SVGAGI. CDR3 loop: CASSYVQGGRIPEAFF. In DNA form, the CDR3 reads TGTGCCAGCAGTTATGTCCAAGGGGGGCGCATACCTGAAGCTTTCTTT.

CDR3 DNA: TGTGCCAGCTCGGAGTGGGGAACTAATGAAAAACTGTTTTTT. Translated, it gives CASSEWGTNEKLFF. The rearrangement uses TRBV6-1 and TRBJ1-4; D uncertain. CDR1 MNHNS and CDR2 SASEGT come from the germline V gene. This CDR3 contains 14 residues. Trimming took 8 bases from V and 1 from J, leaving 11 bases between them.

This chain joins TRBV6-6 and TRBJ2-1, with TRBD1 matching over 9 bases. V trimming: 5 bases; J trimming: 15 bases; junction bases outside the gene matches: 11. The CDR3 has 13 amino acids. Germline CDR1 reads MNHNY; CDR2 reads SVGAGI (reference sequence). CDR3 coding DNA: TGTGCCAGCAGTCCCCCGGGACAGGGCGCGATGTTCTTC. Translated: CASSPPGQGAMFF.

This clone has more than one count but fewer than ten. The J gene is TRBJ1-1, the V gene TRBV19; perhaps TRBD1 as D (5 bases). Germline V gene lookup returns CDR1 LNHDA and CDR2 SQIVND (reference sequence). CDR3 length: 16 residues. V was pared by 4 bases and J by 0 bases, with 15 bases between. CDR3 coding DNA: TGTGCCAGTAGTAGGTGGGCAGGGAGAGTGAACACTGAAGCTTTCTTT. Translating gives CASSRWAGRVNTEAFF.

The rearrangement joins TRBV9 to TRBJ1-2; a weak D match, TRBD1 (6 bases). The V end was cut by 0 bases, the J end by 4 bases, with 13 bases between. The CDR3 totals 15 residues. Germline CDR1 and CDR2: SGDLS and YYNGEE. The CDR3 bases are TGTGCCAGCAGCGTAGGGGTGGACAGAGCCTATGGCTACACCTTC. Amino acid sequence: CASSVGVDRAYGYTF.

The chain has TRBV4-1 and TRBJ2-1; 9 positions match TRBD2. The V gene's germline CDR1 is MGHRA and CDR2 YSYEKL. The CDR3 has 15 residues. V lost 1 base, J lost 6 bases, and 4 bases stayed unmatched. The CDR3 nucleotides are TGCGCCAGCAGCCAAGTGAGCGGGAGGTTCAATGAGCAGTTCTTC. It codes for CASSQVSGRFNEQFF.

The rearrangement uses TRBV29-1 and TRBJ2-7; D might be TRBD2 (5 bases). Trimming stripped 4 bases from V and 4 bases from J, with 11 bases between. Germline V gene sequence: CDR1 SQVTM, CDR2 ANQGSEA. CDR3 length: 12 residues. The CDR3 bases are TGCAGCGTTGGGTCCGGGAATTACGAGCAGTACTTC. Translation: CSVGSGNYEQYF.

The chain is built from TRBV7-3 and TRBJ1-1; D uncertain. CDR1 and CDR2 (germline): SGHTA, FQGTGA. Trimming left V 4 bases short and J 2 bases short, with 17 bases between. CDR3 length: 16 amino acids. Here the CDR3 DNA reads TGTGCCAGCAGCTCCATTAGCGCCAGGCATAACACTGAAGCTTTCTTT. This translates into CASSSISARHNTEAFF. The full variable domain, in which reference TRBV7-3 and TRBJ1-1 provide the parts outside the CDR3, is GAGVSQTPSNKVTEKGKYVELRCDPISGHTALYWYRQSLGQGPEFLIYFQGTGAADDSGLPNDRFFAVRPEGSVSTLKIQRTERGDSAVYLCASSSISARHNTEAFFGQGTRLTVV.

About this clone: The junction differs from germline at one of its ends, possibly a read error. V usage is TRBV10-3 and J usage is TRBJ2-3; a weak D match, TRBD2 (5 bases). The CDR3 is made up of 16 amino acids. Per germline, CDR1 ENHRY and CDR2 SYGVKD. The CDR3 region is CASSYSLDSPTDTQYF. CDR3 DNA: TGTGCCAGCAGTTACTCGCTGGACTCTCCCACAGATACGCAGTATTTT.

The CDR3 nucleotides are TGTGCCAGTAGCCCTAGACTAGCGTTCTCCTACAATGAGCAGTTCTTC. Residues: CASSPRLAFSYNEQFF. The gene calls are TRBV19 and TRBJ2-1, with TRBD2 matching 8 bases. Germline CDR1 is LNHDA and CDR2 is SQIVND (reference sequence). V shed 6 bases and J 0 bases; nucleotides not matched to a gene: 7. CDR3 length: 16 residues.